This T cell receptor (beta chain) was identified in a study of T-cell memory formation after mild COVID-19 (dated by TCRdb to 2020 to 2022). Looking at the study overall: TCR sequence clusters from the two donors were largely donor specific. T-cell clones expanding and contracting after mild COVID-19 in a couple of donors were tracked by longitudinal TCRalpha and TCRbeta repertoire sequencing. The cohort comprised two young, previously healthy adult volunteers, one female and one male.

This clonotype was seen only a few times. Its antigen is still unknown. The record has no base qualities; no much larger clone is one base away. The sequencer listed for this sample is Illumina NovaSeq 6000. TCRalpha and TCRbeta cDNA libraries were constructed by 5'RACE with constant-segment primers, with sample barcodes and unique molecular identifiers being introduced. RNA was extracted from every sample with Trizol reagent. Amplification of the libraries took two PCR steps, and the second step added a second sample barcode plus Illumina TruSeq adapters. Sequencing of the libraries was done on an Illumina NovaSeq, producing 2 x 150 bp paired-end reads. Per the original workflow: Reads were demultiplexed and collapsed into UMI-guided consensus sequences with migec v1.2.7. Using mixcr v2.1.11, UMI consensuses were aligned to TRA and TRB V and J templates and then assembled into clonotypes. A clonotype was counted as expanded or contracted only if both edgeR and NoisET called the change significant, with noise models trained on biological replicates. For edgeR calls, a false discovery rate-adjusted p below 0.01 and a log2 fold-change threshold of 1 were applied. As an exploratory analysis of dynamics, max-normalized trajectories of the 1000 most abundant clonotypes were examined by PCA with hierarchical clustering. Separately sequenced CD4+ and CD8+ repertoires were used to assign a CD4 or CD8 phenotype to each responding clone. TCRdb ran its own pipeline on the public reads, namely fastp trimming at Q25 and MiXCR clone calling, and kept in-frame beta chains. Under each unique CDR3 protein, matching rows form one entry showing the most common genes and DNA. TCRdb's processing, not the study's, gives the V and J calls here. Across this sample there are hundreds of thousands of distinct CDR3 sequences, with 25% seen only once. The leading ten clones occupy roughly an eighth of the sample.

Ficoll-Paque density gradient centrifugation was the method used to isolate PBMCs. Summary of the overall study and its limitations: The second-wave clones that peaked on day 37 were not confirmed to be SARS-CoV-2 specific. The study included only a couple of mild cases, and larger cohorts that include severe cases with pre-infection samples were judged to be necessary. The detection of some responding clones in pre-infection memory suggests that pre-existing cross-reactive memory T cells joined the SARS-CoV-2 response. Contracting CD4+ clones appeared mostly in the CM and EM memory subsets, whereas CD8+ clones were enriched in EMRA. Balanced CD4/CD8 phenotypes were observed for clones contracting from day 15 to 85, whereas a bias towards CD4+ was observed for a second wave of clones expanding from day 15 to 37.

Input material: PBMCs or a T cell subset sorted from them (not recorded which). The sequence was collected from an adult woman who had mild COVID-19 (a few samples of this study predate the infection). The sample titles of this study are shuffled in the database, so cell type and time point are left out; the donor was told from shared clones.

The DNA sequence follows: TGTGCCAGCAGTTTCGACAGTTATGGCTACACCTTC. Its protein product is CASSFDSYGYTF. The V and J segments used are TRBV12-3 or TRBV12-4 and TRBJ1-2, with TRBD1 perhaps the D gene, on 5 matching bases. From the cysteine through the phenylalanine, the CDR3 covers 12 amino acids. Just CDR3 DNA is preserved here, 36 bases in frame from base 1. Relative to germline, V is 3 bases shorter and J is 5 bases shorter, with 7 bases between their ends.